This TCR beta chain was identified in a study of blood T cell repertoires in COVID-19. Assay used: immunoSEQ multiplex PCR; TCRdb lists only in-frame clones, some missing. This table has 200,000 to 250,000 clones, 75% to 90% appearing once. The CDR3 contains 13 residues. V was shortened by 6 bases and J by 0 bases, with 8 bases between the two germline ends. In germline, CDR1 is MGHRA, CDR2 YSYEKL. The source is a woman aged 80 or over with COVID-19, enrolled during active disease. The chain joins TRBV4-1 to TRBJ1-2; D perhaps matches TRBD1 (5 bases). The sample taken for sequencing was peripheral blood. CDR3 in DNA: TGCGCCAGCAGTCGACAGACTAACTATGGCTACACCTTC. Translating gives CASSRQTNYGYTF.